The rows below give T cell receptor beta chains drawn from one sample of a study of T cell changes during pregnancy in multiple sclerosis. Repertoires were generated with immunoSEQ multiplex PCR, while TCRdb's copy carries only in-frame clones and drops some. Of about 51,000 clones listed, 85% to 95% are singletons. Sequencing used CD4+ T cells from peripheral blood mononuclear cells, obtained in the second trimester of pregnancy. The receptors were gathered from a female donor with multiple sclerosis, enrolled in a pregnancy study. The CDR3 runs from the conserved cysteine through the conserved F or W. D genes are given only for firm matches. Rows give clone size only sometimes, using once, few, many, or a class for an expanded clone.

v_call	clone_size	cdr3_length	j_call	d_call	cdr3_aa	cdr3_nt
TRBV5-4	-	15	TRBJ1-3	-	CASSSRGGAGNTIYF	TGTGCCAGCAGCTCCCGGGGGGGTGCTGGAAACACCATATATTTT
TRBV7-2	-	14	TRBJ2-7	-	CASSLRRGDLEQYF	TGTGCCAGCAGCTTACGTCGGGGTGATCTCGAGCAGTACTTC
TRBV19	-	12	TRBJ1-6	-	CASSLAVSPLHF	TGTGCCAGTAGTCTGGCGGTTTCACCCCTCCACTTT
TRBV4-1	-	14	TRBJ1-2	-	CASSQFEGLYGYTF	TGCGCCAGCAGCCAATTTGAGGGACTCTATGGCTACACCTTC
TRBV7-2	-	16	TRBJ2-4	TRBD1	CASSLGQGLAKNIQYF	TGTGCCAGCAGCTTGGGACAGGGGCTAGCCAAAAACATTCAGTACTTC
TRBV7-9	-	17	TRBJ2-7	-	CASTPAGIGGLGNEQYF	TGTGCCAGCACCCCCGCAGGCATTGGAGGGCTAGGTAACGAGCAGTACTTC
TRBV7-6	-	14	TRBJ2-1	-	CASSLPGPGGQQFF	TGTGCCAGCAGCTTACCGGGCCCCGGAGGTCAGCAGTTCTTC
TRBV7-2	-	17	TRBJ2-3	TRBD2	CASRPSPSGLGTDTQYF	TGTGCCAGCAGGCCTTCACCTAGCGGGTTAGGCACAGATACGCAGTATTTT
TRBV7-9	-	14	TRBJ1-5	-	CASSRLGGDQPQHF	TGTGCCAGCAGCCGTTTAGGAGGCGATCAGCCCCAGCATTTT
TRBV19	-	15	TRBJ2-5	-	CASSIDGQTAGAQYF	TGTGCCAGTAGTATAGATGGGCAGACTGCAGGGGCCCAGTACTTC
TRBV7-2	-	15	TRBJ1-4	-	CASSLFKATNEKLFF	TGTGCCAGCAGCTTATTCAAAGCGACTAATGAAAAACTGTTTTTT
TRBV29-1	-	12	TRBJ2-7	TRBD1	CSGVPGGGEQYF	TGCAGCGGCGTCCCAGGGGGCGGCGAGCAGTACTTC
TRBV5-4	once	11	TRBJ1-2	TRBD1	CASSVDREYTF	TGTGCCAGCAGCGTAGACAGGGAGTACACCTTC
TRBV7-9	-	16	TRBJ2-3	TRBD1	CASSLGQGEVADTQYF	TGTGCCAGCAGCTTAGGACAGGGAGAGGTGGCAGATACGCAGTATTTT
TRBV4-3	-	14	TRBJ2-2	-	CASSQGGVPGELFF	TGCGCCAGCAGCCAAGGAGGAGTACCCGGGGAGCTGTTTTTT
TRBV5-1	-	15	TRBJ1-2	TRBD1	CASSLGQGFNYGYTF	TGCGCCAGCAGCTTGGGACAGGGTTTTAACTATGGCTACACCTTC
TRBV9	few	12	TRBJ1-3	-	CASSPREETIYF	TGTGCCAGCAGCCCGAGGGAGGAAACCATATATTTT
TRBV6-4	once	13	TRBJ2-5	TRBD2	CASLAGGPETQYF	TGTGCCAGTCTGGCGGGGGGGCCTGAGACCCAGTACTTC
TRBV7-3	once	16	TRBJ1-3	-	CASSLDTSLGGNTIYF	TGTGCCAGCAGCTTAGATACCTCCCTCGGTGGAAACACCATATATTTT
TRBV7-2	-	13	TRBJ2-7	TRBD2	CASKPGGYYEQYF	TGTGCCAGCAAACCCGGGGGGTACTACGAGCAGTACTTC
TRBV19	few	14	TRBJ1-1	-	CASSAQGMGTEAFF	TGTGCCAGTAGTGCACAGGGTATGGGCACTGAAGCTTTCTTT
TRBV2	-	15	TRBJ2-5	TRBD2	CASRVAGGFQETQYF	TGTGCCAGCAGGGTAGCGGGGGGGTTCCAAGAGACCCAGTACTTC
TRBV28	-	15	TRBJ2-1	TRBD2	CASKGGGARYNEQFF	TGTGCCAGCAAAGGCGGGGGGGCCAGGTACAATGAGCAGTTCTTC
TRBV7-2	-	16	TRBJ2-7	-	CASSLSSGIDSYEQYF	TGTGCCAGCAGCTTATCTTCGGGTATTGACTCCTACGAGCAGTACTTC
TRBV27	-	13	TRBJ2-7	-	CASSSGNSYEQYF	TGTGCCAGCAGTTCCGGGAACTCCTACGAGCAGTACTTC